This TCR beta chain was sequenced during a study of T cells in Graves' hyperthyroidism and ophthalmopathy. TCR beta CDR3 sequences were amplified from RNA transcripts. First-round RT-PCR targeting the TCR CDR3 was performed with the HTBI primer set. MiXCR, run by TCRdb on the multiplex PCR reads, gives a single entry per CDR3 protein. The data contain around 580,000 distinct CDR3 sequences, 16% of them singletons. Germline V gene sequence: CDR1 DFQATT, CDR2 SNEGSKA (reference sequence). CDR3 length: 14 residues. Trimming stripped 5 bases from V and 3 bases from J, with 17 bases between. The V and J genes are TRBV20-1 and TRBJ2-7; a possible D gene is TRBD1 (7 bases). This clonotype was obtained from a woman aged 18-30 years with Graves' hyperthyroidism. The material sequenced was blood. CDR3 residues: CSAELGGTVYEQYF. CDR3 in DNA: TGCAGTGCTGAATTAGGAGGGACAGTCTACGAGCAGTACTTC.